These 27 T cell receptor beta chains were sequenced from one sample in a study of cytomegalovirus exposure and HLA in healthy donors. Clones were sequenced by immunoSEQ multiplex PCR, and TCRdb holds only the in-frame ones, with some missing. The sample yields hundreds of thousands of clones, about 92% seen once. Material: PBMCs. The receptor source for this set is a woman aged 25 to 39 in good health and CMV-seronegative.

The chain carries TRBV27 and TRBJ2-1, with 12 positions matching TRBD1. The CDR3 is 18 residues long. Germline lookup yields CDR1 MNHEY and CDR2 SMNVEV (reference sequence). With 0 bases clipped from V and 4 bases from J, the junction kept 7 bases outside the gene matches. The CDR3 DNA follows: TGTGCCAGCAGTTTATCCGGGACAGGGGGCTCTGGGTACAATGAGCAGTTCTTC. It yields the protein CASSLSGTGGSGYNEQFF.

This chain connects TRBV15 to TRBJ1-4; 8 bases are shared with TRBD1. The trim removed 0 bases at V and 7 bases at J, leaving 4 bases unmatched. The CDR3 loop spans 15 amino acids. Germline-derived CDR1 and CDR2 are LNHNV and YYDKDF (reference sequence). DNA for the CDR3: TGTGCCACCAGCAGAGATGGGGGGACAGGTGAAAAACTGTTTTTT. Its protein product is CATSRDGGTGEKLFF.

The V gene is TRBV7-8, the J gene TRBJ1-2, with TRBD1 matching 10 bases. The CDR3 totals 15 residues. Germline V lookup: CDR1 SGHVS, CDR2 FQNEAQ. The ends lost 5 bases at V and 6 bases at J; junction bases unmatched: 9. The DNA for the CDR3 is TGTGCCAGCAGCCTAGGTTGGACAGGGGGGGATGGCTACACCTTC. It specifies CASSLGWTGGDGYTF.

V usage is TRBV30 and J usage is TRBJ1-4, with a possible D match to TRBD1 (5 bases). The CDR3 runs 12 residues. CDR1 is GTSNPN and CDR2 is SVGIG in the germline V gene (reference sequence). Deletions cut 1 base from V and 8 bases from J, with 8 bases between. The CDR3 coding sequence is TGTGCCTGGAGTGAGGAGGGGGAAAAACTGTTTTTT. Protein: CAWSEEGEKLFF.

The V and J genes are TRBV29-1 and TRBJ2-7; tentatively, D is TRBD1 (6 bases). Trimming removed 5 bases at V and 6 bases at J, with 14 bases between. The CDR3 is 12 residues long. The germline CDR1 and CDR2 sequences are SQVTM and ANQGSEA. The CDR3 loop is CSVRGLLGEQYF. For the CDR3, the DNA is TGCAGCGTTAGGGGGTTACTGGGCGAGCAGTACTTC.

The rearrangement uses TRBV6-5 and TRBJ1-5; TRBD1 is a possible D gene (5 bases). The CDR3 runs to 13 residues. CDR1 is MNHEY, CDR2 SVGAGI, per germline. V lost 5 bases and J lost 4, with 9 bases in between. The CDR3, as DNA: TGTGCCAGCAGTGGGACGGGGAATCAGCCCCAGCATTTT. Amino acid sequence: CASSGTGNQPQHF.

For the CDR3, the DNA is TGCAGTGTGCCGGTCGGCTACGAGCAGTACTTC. Its protein is CSVPVGYEQYF. The chain has TRBV20-1 and TRBJ2-7; D unresolved. Trimming cost V 7 bases and J 3 bases, with 10 bases left between them. The CDR3 totals 11 residues. The germline gives CDR1 DFQATT, CDR2 SNEGSKA (reference sequence).

This chain joins TRBV6-5 and TRBJ2-1; D gene unclear. The CDR3 consists of 12 residues. Germline V lookup: CDR1 MNHEY, CDR2 SVGAGI. The V end lost 8 bases, the J end lost 0 bases, and 5 bases lay between the germline ends. As DNA, the CDR3 is TGTGCCAGCGAGAGCTCCTACAATGAGCAGTTCTTC. Translated: CASESSYNEQFF.

The V and J genes are TRBV15 and TRBJ2-1; 12 nucleotides align to TRBD2. The V and J ends lost 1 base and 1 base, in that order; junction bases with no gene match: 17. The germline V gene has CDR1 LNHNV and CDR2 YYDKDF (reference sequence). The CDR3 loop spans 22 amino acids. Here the CDR3 DNA reads TGTGCCACCAGCAGAGTAGCACCATCGGGACTAGCGGGTCCTCTATCCTACAATGAGCAGTTCTTC. Amino acids: CATSRVAPSGLAGPLSYNEQFF.

This clone showed up just once. This chain joins TRBV28 and TRBJ2-5; D might be TRBD1 (6 bases). Germline V lookup: CDR1 MDHEN, CDR2 SYDVKM. V lost 5 bases to trimming and J lost 4 bases, with 20 bases between them. The CDR3 extends over 16 amino acids. CDR3 region: CASSPIETGTSETQYF. CDR3 nucleotide sequence: TGTGCCAGCAGTCCGATAGAGACAGGTACTTCAGAGACCCAGTACTTC.

The chain uses TRBV23-1 and TRBJ1-5, with no clear D. TRBV23-1 counts as an open reading frame of uncertain function. The CDR3 consists of 17 residues. V was shortened by 1 base and J by 0 bases, with 13 bases between the two germline ends. The CDR3: CASSQLRPDYSNQPQHF. The CDR3 region has the DNA TGCGCCAGCAGTCAATTACGACCGGATTATAGCAATCAGCCCCAGCATTTT.

CDR3 protein: CASSPGQGGRSGANVLTF. CDR3 coding DNA: TGTGCCAGTAGTCCAGGACAGGGTGGGAGGTCTGGGGCCAACGTCCTGACTTTC. The chain couples TRBV19 to TRBJ2-6; 8 positions match TRBD1. J was trimmed by 1 base and V by 5 bases; bases with no gene match: 10. The CDR3 sequence is 18 residues long. Germline V CDR1 and CDR2: LNHDA, SQIVND (reference sequence).

V and J are TRBV7-9 and TRBJ2-7; 9 positions agree with TRBD1. Germline values: CDR1 SEHNR, CDR2 FQNEAQ (reference sequence). The trim removed 2 bases at V and 2 bases at J, leaving 13 bases unmatched. The length of the CDR3 is 18 residues. The CDR3 bases are TGTGCCAGCAGCTTAATGGGACAGGGAGCTCGGAAGGCCTACGAGCAGTACTTC. Its protein product is CASSLMGQGARKAYEQYF.

The V gene is TRBV7-9, the J gene TRBJ2-7; no firm D call. The V gene lost 0 bases and the J gene lost 1 base, with 4 bases spanning the gap. Per germline, CDR1 SEHNR and CDR2 FQNEAQ (reference sequence). This CDR3 has 13 residues. CDR3: CASSLALSYEQYF. The CDR3 DNA sequence: TGTGCCAGCAGCTTAGCTCTGTCCTACGAGCAGTACTTC.

This clone appeared once. This chain links TRBV5-3 with TRBJ1-5; no reliable D call. TRBV5-3 is an ORF; its function is uncertain. The CDR3 length is 20 residues. V was trimmed by 2 bases and J by 2 bases, leaving 26 bases between them. In DNA, the CDR3 is TGTGCCAGAAGCTTTGACAACCGGATGACTGTTACCGAGGGCAATCAGCCCCAGCATTTT. Translating it yields CARSFDNRMTVTEGNQPQHF.

This clone was counted a single time. In DNA form, the CDR3 reads TGTGCCAGCAGCACCATGGGACAGGGGAGAGAAAAACTGTTTTTT. Residues: CASSTMGQGREKLFF. This rearrangement joins TRBV7-8 to TRBJ1-4; 10 bases match TRBD1. Germline CDR1 SGHVS, CDR2 FQNEAQ. Trimming removed 5 bases from V and 8 bases from J; junction bases left unmatched: 8. The CDR3 is 15 residues long.

The V and J genes are TRBV5-1 and TRBJ2-6, with D unclear. V gave up 4 bases and J gave up 4 bases, with 15 bases separating them. The CDR3 has 16 residues. The V gene's germline CDR1 is SGHRS and CDR2 YFSETQ. This CDR3 reads CASSVNTHPGANVLTF. Written as DNA, the CDR3 is TGCGCCAGCAGCGTAAATACACATCCCGGGGCCAACGTCCTGACTTTC.

V gene TRBV10-3 combines with J gene TRBJ1-5, with D hard to call. The CDR3 is 13 amino acids. The germline V gene has CDR1 ENHRY and CDR2 SYGVKD. Deletions cut 3 bases from V and 7 bases from J, with 10 bases between. The CDR3 region has the DNA TGTGCCATCAGTGAAGCCGGGAAGCAGCCCCAGCATTTT. This gives the protein CAISEAGKQPQHF.

V is TRBV4-3 and J is TRBJ2-7; TRBD1 is a possible D gene (6 bases). There are 16 residues in the CDR3. The V gene's germline CDR1 is LGHNA and CDR2 YSLEER. V was clipped by 0 bases and J by 0 bases, with 12 bases between them. The CDR3 DNA reads as TGCGCCAGCAGCCAAGAGCTGCGGACAGACTCCTACGAGCAGTACTTC. Its translation: CASSQELRTDSYEQYF.

This sequence joins TRBV18 and TRBJ2-7; D possibly matches TRBD1 or TRBD2 (5 bases each). The CDR3 covers 16 residues. CDR1 and CDR2 from the germline V gene are KGHSH and LQKENI. Between the trimmed V and J ends, which lost 3 bases and 2 bases, there was a span of 17 bases. The CDR3 spells CASSPYGTEITYEQYF. DNA of the CDR3: TGTGCCAGCTCACCCTACGGGACCGAGATAACCTACGAGCAGTACTTC. Complete variable domain (other parts from reference TRBV18 and TRBJ2-7): NAGVMQNPRHLVRRRGQEARLRCSPMKGHSHVYWYRQLPEEGLKFMVYLQKENIIDESGMPKERFSAEFPKEGPSILRIQQVVRGDSAAYFCASSPYGTEITYEQYFGPGTRLTVT.

This chain links TRBV9 with TRBJ1-2; 8 positions agree with TRBD1. Germline V lookup: CDR1 SGDLS, CDR2 YYNGEE. CDR3 size: 15 residues. Germline trimming cut 4 bases from V and 3 bases from J; bases unmatched to any gene: 8. The CDR3: CASSREDRVYYGYTF. CDR3 nucleotide sequence: TGTGCCAGCAGCCGAGAGGACAGGGTGTACTATGGCTACACCTTC.

The genes are TRBV7-2 and TRBJ2-7; the D gene is possibly TRBD2 (7 bases). Trimming removed 2 bases at V and 4 bases at J, with 21 bases between. The CDR3 contains 17 residues. The germline gives CDR1 SGHTA, CDR2 FQGNSA. For the CDR3, the DNA is TGTGCCAGCAGCTTAAGGGGATGGGGGGGCGAGAGGTACGAGCAGTACTTC. This gives the protein CASSLRGWGGERYEQYF. Complete variable domain (other parts from reference TRBV7-2 and TRBJ2-7): GAGVSQSPSNKVTEKGKDVELRCDPISGHTALYWYRQSLGQGLEFLIYFQGNSAPDKSGLPSDRFSAERTGGSVSTLTIQRTQQEDSAVYLCASSLRGWGGERYEQYFGPGTRLTVT.

The chain recombines TRBV5-6 with TRBJ2-3, with 14 positions matching TRBD2. Germline loops: CDR1 SGHDT, CDR2 YYEEEE. V lost 3 bases and J lost 4; bases outside the gene matches: 10. There are 18 residues in the CDR3. The CDR3 spells CASSSHLGLAGGPDTQYF. The CDR3 DNA is TGTGCCAGCAGCTCGCACCTCGGACTAGCGGGGGGCCCAGATACGCAGTATTTT.

The J gene is TRBJ2-5, the V gene TRBV27, with D tentatively TRBD2 (5 bases). The V and J ends lost 4 bases and 0 bases respectively, with 12 bases between them. This CDR3 is 15 amino acids long. Germline V lookup: CDR1 MNHEY, CDR2 SMNVEV (reference sequence). CDR3 sequence: CASSSNDGNQETQYF. The CDR3 nucleotides are TGTGCCAGCAGTTCAAACGACGGGAACCAAGAGACCCAGTACTTC.

The V call is TRBV6-1, the J call TRBJ1-5; 10 bases agree with TRBD1. V trimming: 6 bases; J trimming: 2 bases; junction bases outside the gene matches: 4. Germline V gives CDR1 MNHNS, CDR2 SASEGT. The CDR3 spans 15 residues. The CDR3 spells CASRSGTGGNQPQHF. The CDR3 nucleotides read TGTGCCAGCAGATCCGGGACAGGGGGCAATCAGCCCCAGCATTTT.

This chain links TRBV7-6 with TRBJ2-5; D might be TRBD2 (6 bases). The germline gives CDR1 SGHVS, CDR2 FNYEAQ. The CDR3 loop spans 14 amino acids. The V end lost 0 bases, the J end lost 2 bases, and 7 bases lay between the germline ends. This CDR3 reads CASSLAEGQETQYF. The CDR3 nucleotides read TGTGCCAGCAGCTTAGCGGAGGGACAAGAGACCCAGTACTTC.

The rearrangement uses TRBV4-2 and TRBJ2-7, with unresolved D. V shed 3 bases and J shed 4 bases, with 13 bases lying between them. Germline CDR1 LGHNA, CDR2 YNFKEQ. The CDR3 runs to 14 residues. Written as DNA, the CDR3 is TGTGCCAGCAGCCAGAGTAGCCTGGGGTACGAGCAGTACTTC. The encoded protein is CASSQSSLGYEQYF.